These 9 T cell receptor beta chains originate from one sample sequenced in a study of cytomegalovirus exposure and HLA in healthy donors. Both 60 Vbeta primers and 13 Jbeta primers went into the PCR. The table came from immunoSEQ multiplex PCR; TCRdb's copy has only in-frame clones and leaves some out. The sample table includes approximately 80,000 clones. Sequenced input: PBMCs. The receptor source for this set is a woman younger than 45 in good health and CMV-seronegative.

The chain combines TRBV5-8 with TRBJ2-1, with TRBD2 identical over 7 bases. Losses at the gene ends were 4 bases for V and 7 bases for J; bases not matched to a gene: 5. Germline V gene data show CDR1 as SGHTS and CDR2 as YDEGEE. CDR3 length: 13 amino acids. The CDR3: CASSTPGGNEQFF. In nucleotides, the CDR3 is TGTGCCAGCAGCACCCCCGGGGGGAATGAGCAGTTCTTC.

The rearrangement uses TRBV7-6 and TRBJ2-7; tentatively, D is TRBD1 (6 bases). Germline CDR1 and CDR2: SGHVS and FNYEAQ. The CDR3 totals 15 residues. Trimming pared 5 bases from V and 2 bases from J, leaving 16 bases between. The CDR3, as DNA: TGTGCCAGCAGCAGCCAGGGGAAAGGGGCCTACGAGCAGTACTTC. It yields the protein CASSSQGKGAYEQYF.

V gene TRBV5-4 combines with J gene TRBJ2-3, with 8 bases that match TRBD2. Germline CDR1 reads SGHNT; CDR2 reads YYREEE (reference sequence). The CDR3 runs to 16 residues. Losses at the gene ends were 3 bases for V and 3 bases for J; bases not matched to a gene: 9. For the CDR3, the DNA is TGTGCCAGCAGCTCGAGCCTAGCGGGCCCGACAGATACGCAGTATTTT. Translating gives CASSSSLAGPTDTQYF.

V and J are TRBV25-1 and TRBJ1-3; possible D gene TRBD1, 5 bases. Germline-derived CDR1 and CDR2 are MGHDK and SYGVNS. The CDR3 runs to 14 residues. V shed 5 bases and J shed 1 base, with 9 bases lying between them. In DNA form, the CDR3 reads TGTGCCAGCAGTTCCGGGGGGTCTGGAAACACCATATATTTT. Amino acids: CASSSGGSGNTIYF.

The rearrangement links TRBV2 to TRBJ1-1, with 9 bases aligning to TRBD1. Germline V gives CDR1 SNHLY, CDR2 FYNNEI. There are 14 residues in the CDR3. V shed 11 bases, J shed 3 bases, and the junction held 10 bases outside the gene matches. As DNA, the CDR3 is TGTGCCGGGCTCGGAACAGGGGGCGACACTGAAGCTTTCTTT. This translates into CAGLGTGGDTEAFF.

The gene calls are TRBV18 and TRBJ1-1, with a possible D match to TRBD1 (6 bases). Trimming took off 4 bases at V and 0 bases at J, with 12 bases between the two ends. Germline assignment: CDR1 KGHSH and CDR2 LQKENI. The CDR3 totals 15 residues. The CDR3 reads CASSQGQLMNTEAFF. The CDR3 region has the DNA TGTGCCAGCTCACAAGGACAGCTGATGAACACTGAAGCTTTCTTT. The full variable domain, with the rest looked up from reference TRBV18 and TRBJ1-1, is NAGVMQNPRHLVRRRGQEARLRCSPMKGHSHVYWYRQLPEEGLKFMVYLQKENIIDESGMPKERFSAEFPKEGPSILRIQQVVRGDSAAYFCASSQGQLMNTEAFFGQGTRLTVV.

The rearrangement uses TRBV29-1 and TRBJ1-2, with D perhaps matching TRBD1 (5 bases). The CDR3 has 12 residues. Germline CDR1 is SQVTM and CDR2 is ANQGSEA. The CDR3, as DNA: TGCAGTGGGGGGTCCGTTAACTATGGCTACACCTTC. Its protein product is CSGGSVNYGYTF.

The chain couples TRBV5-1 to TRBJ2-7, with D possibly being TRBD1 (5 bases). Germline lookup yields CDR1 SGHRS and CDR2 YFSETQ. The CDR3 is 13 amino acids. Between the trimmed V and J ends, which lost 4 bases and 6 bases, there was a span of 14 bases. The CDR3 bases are TGCGCCAGCAGCCCCCATGACAGTGGCGAGCAGTACTTC. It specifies CASSPHDSGEQYF.

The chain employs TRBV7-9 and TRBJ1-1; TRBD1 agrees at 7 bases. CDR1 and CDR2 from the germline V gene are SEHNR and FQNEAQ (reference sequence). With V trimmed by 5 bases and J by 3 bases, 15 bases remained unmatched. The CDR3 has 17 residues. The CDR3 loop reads CASSKIRDSGTDTEAFF. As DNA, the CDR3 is TGTGCCAGCAGCAAGATCCGGGACAGTGGGACGGACACTGAAGCTTTCTTT.